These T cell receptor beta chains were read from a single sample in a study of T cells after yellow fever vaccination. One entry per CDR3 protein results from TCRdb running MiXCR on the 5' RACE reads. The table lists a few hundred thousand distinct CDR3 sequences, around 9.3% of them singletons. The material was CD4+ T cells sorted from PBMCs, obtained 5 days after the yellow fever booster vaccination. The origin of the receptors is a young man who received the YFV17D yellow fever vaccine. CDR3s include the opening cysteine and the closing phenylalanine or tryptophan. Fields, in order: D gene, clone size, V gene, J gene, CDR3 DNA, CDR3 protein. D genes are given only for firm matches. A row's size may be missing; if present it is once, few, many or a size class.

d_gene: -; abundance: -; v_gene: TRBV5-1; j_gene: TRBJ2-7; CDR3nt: TGCGCCAGCAGCTTAGCCCGGACAGTCCAGGACGAGCAGTACTTC; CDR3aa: CASSLARTVQDEQYF
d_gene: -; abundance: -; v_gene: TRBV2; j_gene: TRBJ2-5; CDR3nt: TGTGCCAGCAGGCTGGTGGACTACCAAGAGACCCAGTACTTC; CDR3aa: CASRLVDYQETQYF
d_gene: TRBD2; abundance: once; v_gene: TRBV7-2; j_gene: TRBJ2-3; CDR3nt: TGTGCCAGCAGCTTTAGCGGGGGGTCCACAGATACGGAGTATTTT; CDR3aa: CASSFSGGSTDTEYF
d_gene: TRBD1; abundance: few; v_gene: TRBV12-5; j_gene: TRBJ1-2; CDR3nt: TGTGCTAGTGGTTTGCCGGGACAGGGGTTTGGCTACACCTTC; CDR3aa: CASGLPGQGFGYTF
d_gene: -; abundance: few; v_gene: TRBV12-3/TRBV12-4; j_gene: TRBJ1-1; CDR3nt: TGTGCCAGCAGCCTCTCGGTGGGCCGCGCTGAAGCTTTCTTT; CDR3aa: CASSLSVGRAEAFF
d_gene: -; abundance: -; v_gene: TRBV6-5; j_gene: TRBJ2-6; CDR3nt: TGTGCCAGCAGTTACCAGGTTACTGGGGCCAACGTCCTGACTTTC; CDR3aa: CASSYQVTGANVLTF
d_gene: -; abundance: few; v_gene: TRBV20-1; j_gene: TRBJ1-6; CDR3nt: TGCAGTGCTAGAGATCGGATAAGGGGGGTATCCAATTCACCCCTCCACTTT; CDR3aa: CSARDRIRGVSNSPLHF
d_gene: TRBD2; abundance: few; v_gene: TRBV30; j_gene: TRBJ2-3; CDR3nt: TGTGCCTGGGCTCCCCCCGGGACTAGCAGATTAGATACGCAGTATTTT; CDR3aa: CAWAPPGTSRLDTQYF
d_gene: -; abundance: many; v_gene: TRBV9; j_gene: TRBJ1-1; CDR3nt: TGTGCCAGCAGCCCCTCCCCTAACACTGAAGCTTTCTTT; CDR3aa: CASSPSPNTEAFF
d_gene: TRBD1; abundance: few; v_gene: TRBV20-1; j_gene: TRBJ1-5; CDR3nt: TGCAGTGCTGGGGACAGGGTTGTAGTGGGGCCCCAGCATTTT; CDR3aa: CSAGDRVVVGPQHF
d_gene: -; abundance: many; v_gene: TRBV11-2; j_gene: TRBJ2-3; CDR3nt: TGTGCCAGCAGCTTAGTCGGGTTTTTGACAGATACGCAGTATTTT; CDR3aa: CASSLVGFLTDTQYF